Presented here are 8 T cell receptor beta chains from one specimen sequenced in a study of cytomegalovirus exposure and HLA in healthy donors. In the PCR, 60 Vbeta and 13 Jbeta primers were used. Profiled with immunoSEQ multiplex PCR; TCRdb holds only in-frame clones, not every one. The data contain 250,000 to 350,000 clones, around nine tenths of them singletons. The sample was PBMCs. The receptors originated from a woman aged 18-29 years in good health and CMV-seronegative.

As to this clone: Other DNA sequences in this specimen translate into the identical CDR3. The V gene is TRBV27, the J gene TRBJ1-1; D is unresolved. The germline CDR1 and CDR2 sequences are MNHEY and SMNVEV (reference sequence). The V end lost 2 bases, the J end lost 4 bases, and 8 bases lay between the germline ends. The CDR3 runs 13 residues. The CDR3 DNA sequence: TGTGCCAGCAGTTTACCAGGAGGCACTGAAGCTTTCTTT. The encoded protein is CASSLPGGTEAFF.

This chain joins TRBV6-1 and TRBJ2-1; D gene ambiguous. Between the trimmed V and J ends, which lost 4 bases and 4 bases, there was a span of 14 bases. Germline V gene lookup returns CDR1 MNHNS and CDR2 SASEGT. CDR3 size: 15 residues. DNA of the CDR3: TGTGCCAGCAGTGTTACTTACCCCCCTTACAATGAGCAGTTCTTC. It codes for CASSVTYPPYNEQFF.

V gene TRBV6-5 combines with J gene TRBJ2-3; TRBD2 might be the D (6 bases). CDR3 length: 14 residues. The germline V and J ends were trimmed by 6 bases and 0 bases, with 10 bases remaining between them. The V gene's germline CDR1 is MNHEY and CDR2 SVGAGI. The chain's CDR3 is CASRRDLSTDTQYF. The DNA for the CDR3 is TGTGCCAGCAGACGGGACTTAAGCACAGATACGCAGTATTTT.

The table lists this clone with a few counts. This chain joins TRBV6-1 and TRBJ2-1, with TRBD2 identical over 7 bases. The ends lost 9 bases at V and 2 bases at J; junction bases unmatched: 1. Germline assignment: CDR1 MNHNS and CDR2 SASEGT. This CDR3 is built from 12 residues. CDR3 sequence (DNA): TGTGCCAGTCTAGCGGCCTACAATGAGCAGTTCTTC. This gives the protein CASLAAYNEQFF.

CDR3 in amino acids: CAISTGLDGYTF. The CDR3 coding sequence is TGTGCCATCAGTACAGGGCTGGATGGCTACACCTTC. The chain links TRBV10-3 to TRBJ1-2; the D gene is possibly TRBD1 (6 bases). Germline CDR1 and CDR2: ENHRY and SYGVKD. V gave up 5 bases and J gave up 6 bases, with 10 bases separating them. The CDR3 extends over 12 amino acids.

The rearrangement links TRBV6-5 to TRBJ2-7, with TRBD1 as a possible D gene (6 bases). CDR3 length: 14 residues. V was shortened by 5 bases and J by 4 bases, with 15 bases between the two germline ends. Germline V gene data show CDR1 as MNHEY and CDR2 as SVGAGI. CDR3 sequence reads: CASSITGFVYEQYF. As DNA, the CDR3 is TGTGCCAGCAGTATCACAGGGTTCGTGTACGAGCAGTACTTC.

V gene TRBV18 combines with J gene TRBJ1-6; D is unresolved. The CDR3 runs 15 residues. In germline, CDR1 is KGHSH, CDR2 LQKENI. Trimming removed 4 bases at V and 4 bases at J, with 11 bases between. The CDR3, as DNA: TGTGCCAGCTCACTACAGTCGGTTTATAATTCACCCCTCCACTTT. It codes for CASSLQSVYNSPLHF. Full variable domain (outside the CDR3, taken from reference TRBV18 and TRBJ1-6): NAGVMQNPRHLVRRRGQEARLRCSPMKGHSHVYWYRQLPEEGLKFMVYLQKENIIDESGMPKERFSAEFPKEGPSILRIQQVVRGDSAAYFCASSLQSVYNSPLHFGNGTRLTVT.

The V gene is TRBV6-6, the J gene TRBJ2-5, with TRBD2 identical over 10 bases. This CDR3 spans 13 amino acids. Trimming cost V 10 bases and J 5 bases; bases outside gene matches: 7. CDR1 is MNHNY and CDR2 is SVGAGI in the germline V gene (reference sequence). The CDR3 is CATERGGRETQYF. The CDR3 region has the DNA TGTGCCACCGAGCGGGGGGGCCGCGAGACCCAGTACTTC.